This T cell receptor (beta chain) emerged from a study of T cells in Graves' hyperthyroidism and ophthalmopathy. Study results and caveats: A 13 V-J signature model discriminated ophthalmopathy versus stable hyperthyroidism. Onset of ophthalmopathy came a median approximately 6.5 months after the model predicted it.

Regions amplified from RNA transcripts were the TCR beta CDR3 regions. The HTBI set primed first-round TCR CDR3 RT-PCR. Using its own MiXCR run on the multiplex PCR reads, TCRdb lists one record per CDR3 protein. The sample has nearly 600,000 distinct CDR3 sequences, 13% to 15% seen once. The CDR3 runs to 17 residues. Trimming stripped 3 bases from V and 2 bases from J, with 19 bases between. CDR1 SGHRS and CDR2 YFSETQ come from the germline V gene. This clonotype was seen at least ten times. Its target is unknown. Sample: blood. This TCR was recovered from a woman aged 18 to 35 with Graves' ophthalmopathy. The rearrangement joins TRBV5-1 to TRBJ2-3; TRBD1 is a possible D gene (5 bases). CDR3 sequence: CASSSLLGVGDTDTQYF. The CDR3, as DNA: TGCGCCAGCAGCTCACTTCTAGGGGTAGGAGACACAGATACGCAGTATTTT.